The T cell receptor beta chain under discussion was sequenced for a study of T cell responses to AZD1222 COVID-19 vaccine. Between the trimmed V and J ends, which lost 4 bases and 1 base, there was a span of 13 bases. Germline V gene data show CDR1 as MDHEN and CDR2 as SYDVKM. The CDR3 runs to 15 residues. Study results and caveats: In the spike-specific TCR repertoire, nearly half reportedly target unmutated variant regions. A mostly white British donor set with more females was recruited, and clonal diversity was possibly underestimated. Spike as a whole was targeted by vaccine-associated CD4 TCRs, dominant at 160-218 and 743-854. Repertoire sampling was restricted to post-peak T cell response timepoints.

Here immunoSEQ multiplex PCR was the method, and the copy in TCRdb shows in-frame clones only, minus some. The sample contains about 150,000 clones, approximately 90% of which appear only once. Worth noting for this clone: The antigen remains unidentified.

This sample comprised peripheral blood, obtained on day 0 of AZD1222 vaccination. The chain uses TRBV28 and TRBJ1-2, with a possible D match to TRBD1 (5 bases). The source is an adult in good health. The CDR3 spells CASSSGPEGNYGYTF. CDR3 DNA sequence: TGTGCCAGCAGTTCAGGGCCGGAGGGTAACTATGGCTACACCTTC.